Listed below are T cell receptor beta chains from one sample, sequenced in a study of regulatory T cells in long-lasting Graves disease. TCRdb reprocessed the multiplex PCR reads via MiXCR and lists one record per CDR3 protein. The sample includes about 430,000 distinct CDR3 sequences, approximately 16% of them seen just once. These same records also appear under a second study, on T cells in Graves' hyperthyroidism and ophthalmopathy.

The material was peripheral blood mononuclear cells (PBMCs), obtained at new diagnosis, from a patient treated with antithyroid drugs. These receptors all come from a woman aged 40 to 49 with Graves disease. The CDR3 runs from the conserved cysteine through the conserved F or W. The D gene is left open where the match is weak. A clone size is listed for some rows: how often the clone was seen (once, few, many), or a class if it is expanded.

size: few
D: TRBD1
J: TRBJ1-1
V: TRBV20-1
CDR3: CSARGGDRANTEAFF
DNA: TGCAGTGCTAGAGGGGGGGACAGGGCGAACACTGAAGCTTTCTTT

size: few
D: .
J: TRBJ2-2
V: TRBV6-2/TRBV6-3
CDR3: CASSYVRRKNTGELFF
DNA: TGTGCCAGCAGTTACGTCAGGAGAAAGAACACCGGGGAGCTGTTTTTT

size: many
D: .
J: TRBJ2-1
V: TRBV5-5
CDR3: CASSDTLYNEQFF
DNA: TGTGCCAGCAGTGACACATTGTACAATGAGCAGTTCTTC

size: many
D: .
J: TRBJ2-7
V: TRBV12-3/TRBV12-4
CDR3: CASSPGRQGFYEQYF
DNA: TGTGCCAGCAGTCCCGGCCGGCAGGGATTCTACGAGCAGTACTTC

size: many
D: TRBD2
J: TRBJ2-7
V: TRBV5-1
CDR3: CASSPRTSGTRSYEQYF
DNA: TGCGCCAGCAGCCCGAGGACTAGCGGGACGCGATCCTACGAGCAGTACTTC

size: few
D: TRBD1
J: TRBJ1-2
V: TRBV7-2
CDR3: CASSSSQSTGENGYTF
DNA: TGTGCCAGCAGCTCGTCCCAGTCGACAGGGGAGAATGGCTACACCTTC

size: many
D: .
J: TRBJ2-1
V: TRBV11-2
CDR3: CASSLRAPPYNEQFF
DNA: TGTGCCAGCAGCTTGAGAGCCCCACCGTACAATGAGCAGTTCTTC

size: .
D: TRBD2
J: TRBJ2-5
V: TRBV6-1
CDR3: CASSEAGGVETQYF
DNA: TGTGCCAGCAGTGAGGCGGGGGGTGTTGAGACCCAGTACTTC

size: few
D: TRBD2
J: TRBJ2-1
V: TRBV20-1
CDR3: CSARDLLAGRYNEQFF
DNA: TGCAGTGCTAGAGATCTACTAGCGGGGAGGTACAATGAGCAGTTCTTC

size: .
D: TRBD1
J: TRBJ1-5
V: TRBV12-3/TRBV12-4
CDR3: CASSSGDRHSNQPQHF
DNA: TGTGCCAGCAGTTCCGGGGACAGACATAGCAATCAGCCCCAGCATTTT

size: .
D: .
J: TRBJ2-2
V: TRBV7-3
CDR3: CASSSTGFSTGELFF
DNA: TGTGCCAGCAGCTCCACCGGGTTCTCGACCGGGGAGCTGTTTTTT

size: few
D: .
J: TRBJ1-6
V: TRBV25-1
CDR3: CASSATEGGPYNSPLHF
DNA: TGTGCCAGCAGTGCAACCGAAGGGGGGCCCTATAATTCACCCCTCCACTTT

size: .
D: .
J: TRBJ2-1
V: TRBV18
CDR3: CASSPRVGEDNEQLF
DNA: TGTGCCAGCTCACCACGGGTTGGGGAGGACAATGAGCAGCTCTTC

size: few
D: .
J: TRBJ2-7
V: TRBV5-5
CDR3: CASSFLQESSYEQYF
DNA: TGTGCCAGCAGCTTTTTACAGGAGAGCTCCTACGAGCAGTACTTC

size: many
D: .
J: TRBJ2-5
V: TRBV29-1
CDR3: CSVVIEMDVFGTQYF
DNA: TGCAGCGTTGTAATCGAAATGGACGTTTTTGGGACCCAGTACTTC

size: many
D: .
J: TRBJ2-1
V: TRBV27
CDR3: CASSLESSYNEQFF
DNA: TGTGCCAGCAGCCTGGAAAGCTCCTACAATGAGCAGTTCTTC

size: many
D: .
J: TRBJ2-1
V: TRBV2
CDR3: CASDHPARGNEQFF
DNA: TGTGCCAGCGACCACCCGGCCCGGGGCAATGAGCAGTTCTTC

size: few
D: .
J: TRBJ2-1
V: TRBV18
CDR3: CASSPIADPTYNEQFF
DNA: TGTGCCAGCTCACCCATAGCTGATCCAACCTACAATGAGCAGTTCTTC

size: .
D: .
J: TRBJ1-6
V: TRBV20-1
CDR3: CSASGTRDSPLHF
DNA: TGCAGTGCCAGCGGGACCAGAGATTCACCCCTCCACTTT

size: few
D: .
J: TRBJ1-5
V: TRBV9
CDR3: CASSVVDRFPGNQPQHF
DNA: TGTGCCAGCAGCGTAGTTGACCGATTCCCTGGCAATCAGCCCCAGCATTTT

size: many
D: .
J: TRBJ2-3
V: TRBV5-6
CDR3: CASGKRRGLGTDTQYF
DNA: TGTGCCAGCGGAAAACGGCGGGGTTTGGGCACAGATACGCAGTATTTT

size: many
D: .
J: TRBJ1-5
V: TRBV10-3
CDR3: CAISGSVGNQPQHF
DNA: TGTGCCATCAGTGGGTCCGTGGGGAATCAGCCCCAGCATTTT

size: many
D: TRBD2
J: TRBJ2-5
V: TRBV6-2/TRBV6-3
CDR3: CASSYKASGTGETQYF
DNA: TGTGCCAGCAGTTACAAAGCTAGCGGGACGGGGGAGACCCAGTACTTC

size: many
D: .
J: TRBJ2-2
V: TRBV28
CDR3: CASRSGHMANTGELFF
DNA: TGTGCCAGCAGGTCAGGTCACATGGCGAACACCGGGGAGCTGTTTTTT

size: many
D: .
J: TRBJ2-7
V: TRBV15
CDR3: CATSRSQGKGPSNEQYF
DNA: TGTGCCACCAGCAGATCCCAAGGGAAGGGACCCAGTAACGAGCAGTACTTC

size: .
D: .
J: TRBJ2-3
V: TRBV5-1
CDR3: CASSLGQYSTDTQYF
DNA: TGCGCCAGCAGCTTGGGACAGTATAGCACAGATACGCAGTATTTT

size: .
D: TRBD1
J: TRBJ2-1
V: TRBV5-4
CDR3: CASSLETGDNEQFF
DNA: TGTGCCAGCAGCTTGGAGACAGGGGACAATGAGCAGTTCTTC

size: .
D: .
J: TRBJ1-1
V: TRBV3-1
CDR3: CASNHLTTEAFF
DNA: TGTGCCAGCAACCACCTCACCACTGAAGCTTTCTTT

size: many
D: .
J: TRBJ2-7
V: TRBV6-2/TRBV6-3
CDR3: CASSWDGQSYEQYF
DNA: TGTGCCAGCAGTTGGGACGGACAGTCCTACGAGCAGTACTTC

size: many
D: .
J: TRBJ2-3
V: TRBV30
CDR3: CARARGDTDTQYF
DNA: TGTGCCCGGGCTCGGGGAGACACAGATACGCAGTATTTT

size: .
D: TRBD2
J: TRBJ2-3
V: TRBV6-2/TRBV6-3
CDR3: CASSYGSGGDTQYF
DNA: TGTGCCAGCAGTTACGGGTCGGGGGGGGATACGCAGTATTTT

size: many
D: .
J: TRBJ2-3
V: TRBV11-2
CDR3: CASSNLGSGVDTQYF
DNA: TGTGCCAGCAGCAATCTGGGGTCTGGCGTAGATACGCAGTATTTT

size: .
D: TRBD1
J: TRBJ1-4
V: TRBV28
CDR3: CASISGGNEKLFF
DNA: TGTGCCAGCATCTCAGGGGGTAATGAAAAACTGTTTTTT

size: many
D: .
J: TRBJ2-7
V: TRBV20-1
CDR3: CSARDTTARSYEQYF
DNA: TGCAGTGCTAGAGATACGACAGCTCGATCCTACGAGCAGTACTTC

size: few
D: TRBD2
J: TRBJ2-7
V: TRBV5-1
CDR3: CASRFEGRAYEQYF
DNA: TGCGCCAGCAGGTTCGAGGGGAGGGCCTACGAGCAGTACTTC

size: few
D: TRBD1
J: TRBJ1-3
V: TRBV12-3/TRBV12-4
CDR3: CASSLSPAGFGQGGNTIYF
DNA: TGTGCCAGCAGTTTATCCCCCGCCGGCTTCGGACAGGGGGGAAACACCATATATTTT

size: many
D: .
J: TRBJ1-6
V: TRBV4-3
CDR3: CASSQELQNRVYNSPLHF
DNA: TGCGCCAGCAGCCAAGAACTGCAGAACCGCGTCTATAATTCACCCCTCCACTTT

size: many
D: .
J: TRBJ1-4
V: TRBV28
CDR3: CASTTLGGDVPGEKLFF
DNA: TGTGCCAGCACCACTCTGGGGGGTGACGTCCCGGGTGAAAAACTGTTTTTT

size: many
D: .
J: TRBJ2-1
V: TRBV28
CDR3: CASLRPTAYNEQFF
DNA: TGTGCCAGCCTGCGGCCAACGGCCTACAATGAGCAGTTCTTC

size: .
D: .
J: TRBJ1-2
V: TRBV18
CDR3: CASSSNRDGYTF
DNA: TGTGCCAGCTCATCGAACAGGGATGGCTACACCTTC

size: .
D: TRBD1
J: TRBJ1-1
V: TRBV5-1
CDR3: CASSLPTGEGTEAFF
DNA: TGCGCCAGCAGCTTACCAACAGGGGAGGGAACTGAAGCTTTCTTT

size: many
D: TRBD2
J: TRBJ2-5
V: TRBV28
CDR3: CASSLGLASGETQYF
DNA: TGTGCCAGCAGTTTGGGACTAGCGTCGGGAGAGACCCAGTACTTC

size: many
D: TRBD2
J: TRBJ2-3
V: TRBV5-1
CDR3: CASSAGEYVDTQYF
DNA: TGCGCCAGCAGCGCGGGAGAGTACGTTGATACGCAGTATTTT

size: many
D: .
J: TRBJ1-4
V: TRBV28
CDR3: CASSLTGQQIREKLFF
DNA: TGTGCCAGCAGTCTTACGGGACAACAAATTAGGGAAAAACTGTTTTTT

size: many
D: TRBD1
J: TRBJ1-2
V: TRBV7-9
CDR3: CASILTGGRVYGYTF
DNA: TGTGCCAGCATCCTGACAGGGGGAAGAGTCTATGGCTACACCTTC

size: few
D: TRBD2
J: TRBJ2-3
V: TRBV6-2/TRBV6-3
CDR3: CASSSGLAGGSTDMQYF
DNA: TGTGCCAGCAGTTCAGGGCTAGCGGGAGGGTCCACAGATATGCAGTATTTT

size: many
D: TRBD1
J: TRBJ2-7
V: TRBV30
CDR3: CAWSARGRLFHEQYF
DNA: TGTGCCTGGAGTGCCAGGGGGAGATTATTCCACGAGCAGTACTTC

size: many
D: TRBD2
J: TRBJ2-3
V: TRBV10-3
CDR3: CAISESTGGGTQYF
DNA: TGTGCCATCAGTGAGTCGACGGGAGGTGGTACGCAGTATTTT

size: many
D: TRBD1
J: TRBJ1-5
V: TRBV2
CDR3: CASSSTGGRSNQPQHF
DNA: TGTGCCAGCAGTTCGACAGGGGGCCGGAGCAATCAGCCCCAGCATTTT

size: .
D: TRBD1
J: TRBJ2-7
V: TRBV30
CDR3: CAWIPATGMNEQYF
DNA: TGTGCCTGGATCCCGGCGACAGGGATGAACGAGCAGTACTTC

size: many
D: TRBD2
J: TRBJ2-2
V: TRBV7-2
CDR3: CASSFMPAGGPGDTGELFF
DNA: TGTGCCAGCAGCTTCATGCCAGCGGGAGGGCCGGGGGACACCGGGGAGCTGTTTTTT

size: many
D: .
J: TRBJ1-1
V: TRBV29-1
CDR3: CRSHPVNTEAFF
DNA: TGCAGAAGCCACCCGGTGAACACTGAAGCTTTCTTT

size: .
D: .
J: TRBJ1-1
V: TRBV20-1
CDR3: CSALQRGRSFEAFF
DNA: TGCAGTGCTCTCCAAAGGGGCAGGAGCTTTGAAGCTTTCTTT